These 18 T cell receptor beta chains were all obtained from the same sample, sequenced in a study of early T cells in non-severe SARS-CoV-2 infection. TCRdb reprocessed the 5' RACE reads with MiXCR, giving one entry per CDR3 protein. The sample consists of around 59,000 distinct CDR3 sequences, 8% to 9% of them appearing once. Sequenced: whole blood. The receptors stem from an adult who was a healthcare worker with PCR-confirmed SARS-CoV-2 infection or an uninfected control (not recorded which).

At least ten counts were recorded for this clonotype. The chain links TRBV20-1 to TRBJ2-1; 13 bases fit TRBD2. CDR1 is DFQATT and CDR2 is SNEGSKA in the germline V gene (reference sequence). V was clipped by 5 bases and J by 5 bases; unmatched bases: 6. The length of the CDR3 is 15 residues. CDR3 amino acids: CSAPAGTSGDNEQFF. The CDR3 DNA reads as TGCAGTGCTCCGGCCGGGACTAGCGGGGACAATGAGCAGTTCTTC.

This clonotype was observed a single time. A junction end diverges from the germline sequence, so it may reflect a read error. The gene calls are TRBV7-9 and TRBJ2-1, with D unresolved. Germline V gene data show CDR1 as SEHNR and CDR2 as FQNEAQ (reference sequence). CDR3 size: 15 residues. The CDR3 protein is CASSLSAASYNEQFF. The CDR3 nucleotides are TGTGCTAGCAGCTTATCGGCAGCCTCCTACAATGAGCAGTTCTTC.

This chain links TRBV10-3 with TRBJ2-3, with D maybe TRBD1 (6 bases). V lost 3 bases and J lost 1, with 8 bases in between. Germline CDR1 ENHRY, CDR2 SYGVKD. CDR3 length: 14 residues. CDR3: CAISDRGRTDTQYF. CDR3 DNA: TGTGCCATCAGTGACAGGGGACGCACAGATACGCAGTATTTT.

The rearrangement joins TRBV5-1 to TRBJ2-1; D assignment may be TRBD1 or TRBD2 (6 bases each). CDR3 length equals 17 residues. Between the trimmed V and J ends, which lost 4 bases and 2 bases, there was a span of 19 bases. From germline, CDR1 is SGHRS and CDR2 YFSETQ. The CDR3 sequence: CASSTGRISFPYNEQFF. CDR3 DNA: TGCGCCAGCAGCACAGGGAGGATCTCGTTTCCCTACAATGAGCAGTTCTTC.

The gene calls are TRBV6-5 and TRBJ2-1; 10 bases match TRBD2. The CDR3 is 17 amino acids. The V segment lost 0 bases and the J segment 6 bases; nucleotides outside the gene matches: 8. Germline V gene sequence: CDR1 MNHEY, CDR2 SVGAGI. CDR3 in DNA: TGTGCCAGCAGTTACTCTGGTCTAGCGGGAGCGCCCAATGAGCAGTTCTTC. This encodes CASSYSGLAGAPNEQFF.

This sequence joins TRBV7-2 and TRBJ2-2, with 7 bases aligning to TRBD2. Germline CDR1 is SGHTA and CDR2 is FQGNSA. Trimming cost V 10 bases and J 5 bases; bases outside gene matches: 13. The CDR3 has 15 residues. CDR3 amino acids: CATGAGETRTGELFF. DNA for the CDR3: TGTGCCACTGGGGCGGGAGAGACTAGGACCGGGGAGCTGTTTTTT.

Ten or more counts support this clonotype. This chain links TRBV20-1 with TRBJ1-2, with D unclear. CDR1 and CDR2 (germline): DFQATT, SNEGSKA (reference sequence). CDR3 length equals 10 residues. Trimming cost V 5 bases and J 4 bases, with 5 bases left between them. CDR3 sequence: CSAYAYGYTF. The DNA of the CDR3 is TGCAGTGCTTACGCCTATGGCTACACCTTC.

The chain links TRBV7-8 to TRBJ2-1; 10 positions agree with TRBD2. V dropped 2 bases and J dropped 6; count of bases not matched to a gene: 4. The germline gives CDR1 SGHVS, CDR2 FQNEAQ. This CDR3 has 15 amino acids. The CDR3 protein is CASSLIAGGVNEQFF. DNA of the CDR3: TGTGCCAGCAGCTTAATAGCGGGAGGTGTCAATGAGCAGTTCTTC.

By frequency in the sample, this clonotype is medium-sized (0.01 to 0.1%). This chain joins TRBV6-5 and TRBJ2-5; D remains ambiguous. Germline V gene data show CDR1 as MNHEY and CDR2 as SVGAGI. CDR3 length: 14 amino acids. Trimming removed 0 bases from V and 4 bases from J, with 9 bases in between. CDR3 region: CASSYSRWGETQYF. The CDR3 region has the DNA TGTGCCAGCAGTTACTCGAGATGGGGAGAGACCCAGTACTTC.

This clonotype was recorded at least ten times. The genes are TRBV7-9 and TRBJ2-4; 7 bases match TRBD1. Germline CDR1 SEHNR, CDR2 FQNEAQ (reference sequence). J was trimmed by 0 bases and V by 4 bases; bases with no gene match: 6. CDR3 length equals 16 residues. The CDR3 loop reads CASSSGTALAKNIQYF. CDR3 DNA sequence: TGTGCCAGCAGCTCAGGGACAGCTCTAGCCAAAAACATTCAGTACTTC.

The chain has TRBV12-3 or TRBV12-4 and TRBJ1-2, with TRBD1 matching 7 bases. The CDR3 consists of 15 residues. V trimming: 7 bases; J trimming: 2 bases; junction bases outside the gene matches: 10. CDR3 coding DNA: TGTGCCAGCACCTCATTGACAGGGAAGAACTATGGCTACACCTTC. It codes for CASTSLTGKNYGYTF.

V is TRBV9 and J is TRBJ2-1, with 7 bases matching TRBD2. The V gene's germline CDR1 is SGDLS and CDR2 YYNGEE. CDR3 length equals 14 residues. With 2 bases clipped from V and 5 bases from J, the junction kept 4 bases outside the gene matches. Here the CDR3 reads CASSVAGVNNEQFF. The CDR3 DNA reads as TGTGCCAGCAGCGTGGCGGGAGTGAACAATGAGCAGTTCTTC.

This clonotype was seen a few times. V usage is TRBV19 and J usage is TRBJ2-1, with 8 bases fitting TRBD2. Germline-derived CDR1 and CDR2 are LNHDA and SQIVND (reference sequence). The CDR3 has 15 amino acids. The ends lost 2 bases at V and 0 bases at J; junction bases unmatched: 0. The CDR3 region is CASSISGSSYNEQFF. CDR3 coding DNA: TGTGCCAGTAGTATAAGCGGGAGCTCCTACAATGAGCAGTTCTTC. Supplemented by reference TRBV19 and TRBJ2-1, the full variable domain reads DGGITQSPKYLFRKEGQNVTLSCEQNLNHDAMYWYRQDPGQGLRLIYYSQIVNDFQKGDIAEGYSVSREKKESFPLTVTSAQKNPTAFYLCASSISGSSYNEQFFGPGTRLTVL.

This clonotype was detected many times. The CDR3 coding sequence is TGTGCCAGCAGCTTATACCACCGAACGGGGCTGCACAATGAGCAGTTCTTC. Protein: CASSLYHRTGLHNEQFF. The chain combines TRBV7-3 with TRBJ2-1; D tentatively reads TRBD1 or TRBD2 (5 bases each). This CDR3 region has 17 residues. Germline V gives CDR1 SGHTA, CDR2 FQGTGA. Trimming took 2 bases from V and 5 from J, leaving 19 bases between them. Together with reference TRBV7-3 and TRBJ2-1, the CDR3 gives the full variable domain: GAGVSQTPSNKVTEKGKYVELRCDPISGHTALYWYRQSLGQGPEFLIYFQGTGAADDSGLPNDRFFAVRPEGSVSTLKIQRTERGDSAVYLCASSLYHRTGLHNEQFFGPGTRLTVL.

This clonotype was counted between two and nine times. This rearrangement joins TRBV5-6 to TRBJ2-7; D may be TRBD1 (6 bases). The V gene lost 4 bases and the J gene lost 6 bases, with 20 bases spanning the gap. CDR3 length equals 15 residues. Germline lookup yields CDR1 SGHDT and CDR2 YYEEEE. CDR3 in DNA: TGTGCCAGCAGCCCAAGTCACAGGGATCCAGGCGAGCAGTACTTC. Its translation: CASSPSHRDPGEQYF.

This clonotype was observed many times. The chain employs TRBV4-2 and TRBJ1-1; 8 bases line up with TRBD1. The V gene end was trimmed by 1 base and the J gene end by 6 bases; junction bases not matched to a gene: 7. Germline V CDR1 and CDR2: LGHNA, YNFKEQ. The CDR3 length is 15 residues. As DNA, the CDR3 is TGTGCCAGCAGCCAAGGAGTCAGGGGGCACCCTGAAGCTTTCTTT. This sequence encodes CASSQGVRGHPEAFF.

The chain recombines TRBV6-9 with TRBJ2-7; D may be TRBD1 or TRBD2 (5 bases each). V lost 7 bases, J lost 5 bases, and 12 bases lay in between. The CDR3 covers 12 residues. CDR1 and CDR2 from the germline V gene are MNHGY and SVAAGI. CDR3 loop: CASNSGTHEQYF. Written as DNA, the CDR3 is TGTGCCAGCAATTCCGGGACCCACGAGCAGTACTTC.

This clonotype showed up many times. The rearrangement links TRBV10-2 to TRBJ1-6, with unresolved D. This CDR3 spans 15 amino acids. Between the trimmed V and J ends, which lost 2 bases and 6 bases, there was a span of 11 bases. Germline CDR1 is WSHSY and CDR2 is SAAADI. The chain's CDR3 is CASSEVGRSNSPLHF. CDR3 sequence (DNA): TGCGCCAGCAGTGAGGTGGGGAGGAGTAATTCACCCCTCCACTTT.